The subject of this entry is one T cell receptor beta chain. This clone turned up a few times. It lacks a known antigen. No base quality information exists; no much larger clone differs at one position. The data derive from a study of shared clonotypes between healthy human individuals (dated by TCRdb to 2018 to 2020). General notes on the study: The cohort included three men and a couple of women between 18 and 49 years of age. Different laboratories and diverse techniques were used to prepare libraries and sequence TCR repertoires, to increase sequencing depth and limit assay-specific biases. For each donor, CD4 naive and CD4 memory were each run on three plates, CD8 naive on two plates, and CD8 memory on one plate. To estimate repertoire size and how much clonotypes are shared between individuals, the study performed deep sequencing of blood TCR repertoires from 4 to 6 healthy adults. Leukapheresis yielded between about 0.9 and 10 billion PBMCs per donor. Overall results and qualifications from the work: Pairwise subsampling led to the expectation that sequencing depth would affect the degree of clonotype sharing among donors. Even with the large sequencing depth, rarefaction of the sorted-subset datasets indicated that sequencing was incomplete. Because the study included only a small number of donors, the genetic and exposure-history diversity represented was limited. Sampling was limited to blood, and TCR repertoires in tissue likely differ from TCR repertoires in blood. Naive subsets generally had larger estimated clonotype richness than memory subsets. Across four donors, approximately 5% of naive CD4, 3.5% of naive CD8, around 2.1% of memory CD4, and 0.4% to 0.45% of memory CD8 clonotypes were shared. Higher generation probabilities were observed for clonotypes shared by all four sorted-subset donors than for non-shared clonotypes.

Donors were healthy HIV-negative adults with no recently reported acute infections or vaccinations. Every donor was a Caucasian adult residing in Nashville, Tennessee, USA. CD4+ T cells were enriched by magnetic negative selection, after which naive cells were positively selected on CD45RA and the negative fraction was taken as the memory subset. Blood was obtained by leukapheresis, after which PBMCs were separated by Ficoll-Histopaque density gradient centrifugation and cryopreserved in liquid nitrogen vapor phase. Analytical flow cytometry was used to check the purity and quantity of each magnetically sorted T cell population. Genomic DNA was isolated from every sorted fraction and measured by UV absorbance on a Nanodrop 2000c. V is pruned by 1 base and J by 4 bases, leaving 10 bases of the junction without a gene match. In the germline V gene, CDR1 corresponds to KGHSH and CDR2 to LQKENI. The CDR3 spans 17 residues, from the cysteine through the phenylalanine. Solely the CDR3 DNA is kept, with 51 bases framed from the first base.

Using the deep immunoSEQ assay, multiplex PCR amplified TCR CDR3 regions from genomic DNA. Extracted genomic DNA from each cell subset was spread evenly across all wells of several immunoSEQ 96-well plates, with each plate serving as a replicate. Each replicate PCR for sorted subsets received 150 to 250 ng genomic DNA, equal to 28,000 or so T cell genomes. Purified libraries were quantified with a Qubit 3.0 fluorometer, sized on a Bioanalyzer 2100, and re-quantified with the KAPA Library Quantification kit. Every immunoSEQ 96-well plate was sequenced on a separate single-read 150-cycle Illumina NextSeq 550 flow cell. Processing in the source paper ran as follows. The immunoSEQ output contained only junctional sequences without quality scores, so filtering could not match that applied to full-length reads. Sequences were annotated with PyIR, a Python wrapper for IgBLAST v1.9, using IMGT germline references to assign V/J genes and CDR3. Reads were removed for weak V/J assignments (E-value above 1e-6), missing CDR3, stop codons, out-of-frame junctions, or ambiguous translated residues. V3J clonotypes were defined as sequences sharing the same inferred V gene, J gene, and CDR3 amino acid sequence. Percentage overlap between repertoires was computed as shared unique clonotypes divided by the size of the smaller repertoire. Three approaches were used to assess repertoire richness: RTK rarefaction, the Chao1 estimator, and Recon v2.1 estimates of unobserved clonotypes. For all TCRbeta clonotypes obtained by the gDNA method from four donors, generation probabilities were computed with OLGA. The table comes from immuneACCESS by way of TCRdb, which keeps in-frame sequences with V and J called. Part of the clones is missing from these tables; in studies checked, under half for an unresolved V gene and the rest for unknown reasons. V and J calls and clone size are given by that table; D and trimming were obtained from the DNA. The sample data list roughly 680,000 clones, and 72% of these were observed just once. Approximately 2% of the sample lies in the top ten.

This clonotype was sampled from a woman younger than 45 in good health. Recombination linked TRBV18 to TRBJ2-5, with 9 bases aligning to TRBD1. The specimen sequenced was memory CD4+ T cells sorted from blood. In the paper's terms, the cell subset or site label means: CD45RA-negative fraction. DNA sequence: TGTGCCAGCTCACCACGATCGGGACAGGGAGGTTCAGAGACCCAGTACTTC. It is translated as CASSPRSGQGGSETQYF.